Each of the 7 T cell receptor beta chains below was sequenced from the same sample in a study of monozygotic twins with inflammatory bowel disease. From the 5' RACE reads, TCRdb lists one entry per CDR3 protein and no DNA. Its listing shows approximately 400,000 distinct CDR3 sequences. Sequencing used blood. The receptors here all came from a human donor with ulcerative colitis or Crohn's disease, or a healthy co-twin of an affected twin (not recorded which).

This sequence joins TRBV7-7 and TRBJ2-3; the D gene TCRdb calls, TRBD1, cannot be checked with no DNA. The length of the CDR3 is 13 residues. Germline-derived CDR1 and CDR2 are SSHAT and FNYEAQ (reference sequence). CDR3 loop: CASSPLTPDTQYF.

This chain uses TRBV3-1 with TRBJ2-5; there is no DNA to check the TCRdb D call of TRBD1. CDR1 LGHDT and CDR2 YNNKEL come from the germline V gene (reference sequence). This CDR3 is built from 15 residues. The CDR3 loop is CASSHFAGGGETQYF.

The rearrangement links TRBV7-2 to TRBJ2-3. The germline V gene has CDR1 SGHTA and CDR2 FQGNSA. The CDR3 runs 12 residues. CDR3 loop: CASSQVRFTQYF.

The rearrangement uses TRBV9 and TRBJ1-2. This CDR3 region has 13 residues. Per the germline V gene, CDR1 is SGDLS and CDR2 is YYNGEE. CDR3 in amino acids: CASSLQQNYGYTF.

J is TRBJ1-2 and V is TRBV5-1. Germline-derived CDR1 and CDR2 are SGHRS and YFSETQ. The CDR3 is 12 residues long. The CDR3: CASTNTNYGYTF.

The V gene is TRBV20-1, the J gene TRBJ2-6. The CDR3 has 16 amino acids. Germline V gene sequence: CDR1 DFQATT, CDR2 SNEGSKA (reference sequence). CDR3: CSARDFPTSGANVLTF.

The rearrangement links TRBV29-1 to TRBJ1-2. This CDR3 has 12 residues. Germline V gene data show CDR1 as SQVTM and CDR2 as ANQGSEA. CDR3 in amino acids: CSVEESGYGYTF. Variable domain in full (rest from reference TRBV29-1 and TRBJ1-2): SAVISQKPSRDICQRGTSLTIQCQVDSQVTMMFWYRQQPGQSLTLIATANQGSEATYESGFVIDKFPISRPNLTFSTLTVSNMSPEDSSIYLCSVEESGYGYTFGSGTRLTVV.